This TCR beta chain was found in a study of blood T cell repertoires in COVID-19. Study-level background: COVID-19 samples collected from the United States, Italy and Spain covered acute and convalescent phases. From T cells, B-cell-depleted T cells, or PBMCs came the material, which was cDNA or gDNA.

Original processing methods: Estimation of nucleated cell counts relied on the amplification of reference gene primers. Here immunoSEQ multiplex PCR was the method, and the copy in TCRdb shows in-frame clones only, minus some. That table is the source of V, J and clone size, and D and trimming were worked out from the DNA. The sample comprises 100,000 to 150,000 clones, around nine tenths of which are singletons, and 10% to 12% rests with the top ten. Germline assignment: CDR1 LNHDA and CDR2 SQIVND (reference sequence). V lost 4 bases to trimming and J lost 5 bases; unmatched junction nucleotides: 9. The CDR3 covers 15 residues. Seattle's cohort entered during active infection and was followed longitudinally.

This chain uses TRBV19 with TRBJ2-5, with 8 bases identical to TRBD2. Sequencing used peripheral blood. The source is a woman in her 70s with COVID-19, enrolled during active disease. CDR3 coding DNA: TGTGCCAGTAGTAAAAACGGGGGGGCCGGGGAGACCCAGTACTTC. It is translated as CASSKNGGAGETQYF. Full variable domain (missing parts from reference TRBV19 and TRBJ2-5): DGGITQSPKYLFRKEGQNVTLSCEQNLNHDAMYWYRQDPGQGLRLIYYSQIVNDFQKGDIAEGYSVSREKKESFPLTVTSAQKNPTAFYLCASSKNGGAGETQYFGPGTRLLVL.